This TCR beta chain was profiled in a study of molecular identifiers for immune sequencing clone quantification. The wider study: RNA from approximately 20,000 or 98,000 naive CD8 cells was split five ways in replicates, with four sequenced. Points from the study as a whole: Highly expanded clone sizes could be underestimated through barcode sharing by identical TCR molecules. Beyond 20 RNA copies, clones held over 99% of effector molecules, compared with under 1% in naive cells.

This CDR3 is built from 16 residues. J lost 4 bases, V lost 1 base, and 7 bases had no gene match. Looked up from germline, CDR1 is SGDLS and CDR2 is YYNGEE. This clonotype has a count of ten or more. What it binds is unknown. TCRdb used MiXCR to reprocess the PCR reads, holding one entry per CDR3 protein. The top ten clones hold roughly 0.7% of a sample with fewer than 350,000 distinct CDR3 sequences, about 23% of them seen once. Sorting defined naive CD8 T cells as CD8+CD4-CCR7+CD45RA+. Sequenced input: naive CD8+ T cells from blood, with Jurkat cell RNA spiked in. Subset meaning: FACS-sorted CD8+CD4-CCR7+CD45RA+ naive T cells. The chain joins TRBV9 to TRBJ2-3, with 9 bases identical to TRBD2. This TCR came from a human donor in good health. Some libraries in this study had Jurkat cell RNA spiked in. Here the CDR3 DNA reads TGTGCCAGCAGCGTATACGGCGGGGGGGGGCCAGATACGCAGTATTTT. It encodes CASSVYGGGGPDTQYF.